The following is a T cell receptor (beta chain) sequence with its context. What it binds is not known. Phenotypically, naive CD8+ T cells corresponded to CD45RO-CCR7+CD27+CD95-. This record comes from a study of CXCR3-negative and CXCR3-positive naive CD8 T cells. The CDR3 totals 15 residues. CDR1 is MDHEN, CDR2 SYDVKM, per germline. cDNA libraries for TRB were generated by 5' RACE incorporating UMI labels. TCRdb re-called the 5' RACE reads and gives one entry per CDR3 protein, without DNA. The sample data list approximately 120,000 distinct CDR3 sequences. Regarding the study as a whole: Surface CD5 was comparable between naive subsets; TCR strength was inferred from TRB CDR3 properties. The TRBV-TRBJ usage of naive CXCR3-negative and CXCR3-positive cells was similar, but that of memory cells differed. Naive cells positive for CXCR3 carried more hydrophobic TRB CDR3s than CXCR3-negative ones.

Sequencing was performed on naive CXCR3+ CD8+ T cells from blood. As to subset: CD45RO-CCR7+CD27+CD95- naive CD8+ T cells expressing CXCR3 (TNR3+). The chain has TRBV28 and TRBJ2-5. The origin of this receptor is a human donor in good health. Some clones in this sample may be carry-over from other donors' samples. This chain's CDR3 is CASRPTRHRQETQYF.